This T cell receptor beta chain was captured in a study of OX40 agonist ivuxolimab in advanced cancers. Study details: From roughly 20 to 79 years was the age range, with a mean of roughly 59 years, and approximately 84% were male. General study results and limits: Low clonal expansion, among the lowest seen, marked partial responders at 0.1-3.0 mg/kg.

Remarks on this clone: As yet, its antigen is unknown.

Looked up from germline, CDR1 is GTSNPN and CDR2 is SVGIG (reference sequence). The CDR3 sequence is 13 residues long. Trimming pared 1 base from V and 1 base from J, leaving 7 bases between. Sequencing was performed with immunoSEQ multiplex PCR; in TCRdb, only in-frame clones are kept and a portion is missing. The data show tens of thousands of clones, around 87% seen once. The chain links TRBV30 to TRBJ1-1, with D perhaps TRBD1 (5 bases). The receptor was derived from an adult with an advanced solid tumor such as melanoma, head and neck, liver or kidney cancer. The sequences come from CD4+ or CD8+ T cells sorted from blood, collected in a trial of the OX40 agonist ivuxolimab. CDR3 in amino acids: CAWSGQPNTEAFF. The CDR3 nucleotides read TGTGCCTGGAGTGGACAGCCGAACACTGAAGCTTTCTTT.